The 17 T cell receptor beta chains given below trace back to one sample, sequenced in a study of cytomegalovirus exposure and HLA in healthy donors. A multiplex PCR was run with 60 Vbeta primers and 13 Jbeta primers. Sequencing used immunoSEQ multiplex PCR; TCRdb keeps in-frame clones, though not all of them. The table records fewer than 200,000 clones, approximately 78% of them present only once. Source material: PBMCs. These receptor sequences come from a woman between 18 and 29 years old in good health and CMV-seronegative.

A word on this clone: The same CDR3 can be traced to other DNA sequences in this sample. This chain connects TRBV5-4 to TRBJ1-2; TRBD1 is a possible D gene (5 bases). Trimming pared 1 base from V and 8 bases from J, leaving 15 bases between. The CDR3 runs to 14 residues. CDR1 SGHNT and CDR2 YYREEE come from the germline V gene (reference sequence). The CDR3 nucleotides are TGTGCCAGCAGCTTGCGTTCAGGGCTATGGGGCTACACCTTC. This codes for CASSLRSGLWGYTF.

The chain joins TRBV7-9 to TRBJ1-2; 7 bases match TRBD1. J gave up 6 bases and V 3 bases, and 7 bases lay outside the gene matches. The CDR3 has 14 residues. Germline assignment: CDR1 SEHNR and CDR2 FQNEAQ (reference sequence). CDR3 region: CASSFVSGGHGYTF. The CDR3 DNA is TGTGCCAGCAGCTTTGTATCAGGGGGGCATGGCTACACCTTC.

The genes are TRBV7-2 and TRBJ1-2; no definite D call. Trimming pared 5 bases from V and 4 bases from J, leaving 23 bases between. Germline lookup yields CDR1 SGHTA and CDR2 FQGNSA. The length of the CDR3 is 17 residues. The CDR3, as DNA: TGTGCCAGCAGCCCCCCCGCACAGATATACGAACTCTATGGCTACACCTTC. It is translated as CASSPPAQIYELYGYTF.

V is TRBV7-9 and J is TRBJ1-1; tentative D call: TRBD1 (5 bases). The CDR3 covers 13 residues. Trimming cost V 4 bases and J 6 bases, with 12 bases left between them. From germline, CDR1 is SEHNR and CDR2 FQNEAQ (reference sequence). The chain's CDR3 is CASSSARGSEAFF. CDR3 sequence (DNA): TGTGCCAGCAGCTCCGCCCGGGGGTCTGAAGCTTTCTTT.

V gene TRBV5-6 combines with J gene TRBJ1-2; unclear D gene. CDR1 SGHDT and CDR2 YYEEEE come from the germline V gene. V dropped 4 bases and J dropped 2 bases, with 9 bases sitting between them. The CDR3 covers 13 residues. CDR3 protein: CASSPGENYGYTF. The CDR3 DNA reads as TGTGCCAGCAGCCCTGGAGAGAACTATGGCTACACCTTC. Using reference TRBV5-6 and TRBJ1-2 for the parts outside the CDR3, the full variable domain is DAGVTQSPTHLIKTRGQQVTLRCSPKSGHDTVSWYQQALGQGPQFIFQYYEEEERQRGNFPDRFSGHQFPNYSSELNVNALLLGDSALYLCASSPGENYGYTFGSGTRLTVV.

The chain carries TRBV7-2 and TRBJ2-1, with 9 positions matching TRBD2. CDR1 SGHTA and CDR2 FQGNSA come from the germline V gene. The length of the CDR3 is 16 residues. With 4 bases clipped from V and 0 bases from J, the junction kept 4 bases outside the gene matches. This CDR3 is CASSWTSASSYNEQFF. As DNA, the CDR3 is TGTGCCAGCAGCTGGACTAGCGCGAGCTCCTACAATGAGCAGTTCTTC.

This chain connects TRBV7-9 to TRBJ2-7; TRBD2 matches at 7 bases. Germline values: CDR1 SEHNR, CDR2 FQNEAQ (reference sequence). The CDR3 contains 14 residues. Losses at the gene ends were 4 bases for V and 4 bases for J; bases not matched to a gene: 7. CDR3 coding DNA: TGTGCCAGCAGCTCATCCTTGGGGGGGTACGAGCAGTACTTC. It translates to CASSSSLGGYEQYF.

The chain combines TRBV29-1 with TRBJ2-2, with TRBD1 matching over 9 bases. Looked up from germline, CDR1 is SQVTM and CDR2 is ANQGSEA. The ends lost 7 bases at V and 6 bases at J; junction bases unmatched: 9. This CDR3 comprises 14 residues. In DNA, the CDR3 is TGCAGCGCCATAAGGACAGGGGTCTCCGGGGAGCTGTTTTTT. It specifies CSAIRTGVSGELFF.

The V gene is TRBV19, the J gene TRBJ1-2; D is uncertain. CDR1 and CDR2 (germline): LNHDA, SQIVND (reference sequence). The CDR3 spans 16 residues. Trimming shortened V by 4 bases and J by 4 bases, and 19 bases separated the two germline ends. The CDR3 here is CASSTFGPGSRYGYTF. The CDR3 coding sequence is TGTGCCAGTAGTACTTTCGGGCCGGGGTCCCGCTATGGCTACACCTTC.

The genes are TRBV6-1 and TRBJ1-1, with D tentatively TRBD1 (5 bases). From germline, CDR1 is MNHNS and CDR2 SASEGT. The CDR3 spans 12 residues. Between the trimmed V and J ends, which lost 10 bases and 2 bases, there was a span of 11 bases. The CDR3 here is CAMGRVNTEAFF. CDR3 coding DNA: TGTGCCATGGGCAGGGTAAACACTGAAGCTTTCTTT.

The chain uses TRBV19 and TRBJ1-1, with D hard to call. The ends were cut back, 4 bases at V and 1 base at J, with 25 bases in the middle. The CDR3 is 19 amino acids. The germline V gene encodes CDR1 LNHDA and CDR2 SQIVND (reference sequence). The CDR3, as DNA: TGTGCCAGTAGTACAGATATTCGTGGCACACCACGAACGAACACTGAAGCTTTCTTT. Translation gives CASSTDIRGTPRTNTEAFF.

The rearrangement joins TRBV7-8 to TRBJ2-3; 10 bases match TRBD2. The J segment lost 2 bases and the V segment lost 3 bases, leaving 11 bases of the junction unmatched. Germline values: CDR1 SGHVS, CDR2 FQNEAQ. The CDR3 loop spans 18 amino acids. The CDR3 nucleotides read TGTGCCAGCAGCTTCGGGGAAGAAGCGGGGGGGTACACAGATACGCAGTATTTT. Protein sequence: CASSFGEEAGGYTDTQYF.

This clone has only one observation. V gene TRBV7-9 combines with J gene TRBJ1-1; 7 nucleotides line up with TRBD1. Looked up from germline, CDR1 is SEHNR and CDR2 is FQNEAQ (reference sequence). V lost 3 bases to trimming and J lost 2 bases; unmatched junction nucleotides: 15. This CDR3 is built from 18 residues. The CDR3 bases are TGTGCCAGCAGCTTCTCCTACTCGGAAGACAGGGCTAACACTGAAGCTTTCTTT. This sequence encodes CASSFSYSEDRANTEAFF.

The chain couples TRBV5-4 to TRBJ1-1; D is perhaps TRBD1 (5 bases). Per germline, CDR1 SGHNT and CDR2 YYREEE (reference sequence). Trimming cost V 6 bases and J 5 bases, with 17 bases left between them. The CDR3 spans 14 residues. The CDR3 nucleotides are TGTGCCAGCAATGCACTAGGGACTAGGACTGAAGCTTTCTTT. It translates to CASNALGTRTEAFF.

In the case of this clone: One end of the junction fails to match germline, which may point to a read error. CDR3 DNA sequence: TGTGCCAGCAGCTTGTCCGCGGACTTT. Amino acid sequence: CASSLSADF. J is TRBJ1-1 and V is TRBV7-2, with no clear D. The CDR3 contains 9 residues. Germline V CDR1 and CDR2: SGHTA, FQGNSA.

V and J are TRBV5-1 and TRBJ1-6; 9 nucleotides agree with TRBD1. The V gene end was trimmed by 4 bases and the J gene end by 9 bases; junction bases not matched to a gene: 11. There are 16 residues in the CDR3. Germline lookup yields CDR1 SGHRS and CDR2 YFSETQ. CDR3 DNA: TGCGCCAGCAGCCAACGACCCGGGACAGGGAGTTCACCCCTCCACTTT. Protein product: CASSQRPGTGSSPLHF.

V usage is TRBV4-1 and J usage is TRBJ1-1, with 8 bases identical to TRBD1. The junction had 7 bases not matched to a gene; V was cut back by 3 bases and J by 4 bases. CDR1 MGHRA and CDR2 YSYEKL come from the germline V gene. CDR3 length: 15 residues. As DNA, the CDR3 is TGCGCCAGCAGCCATGCAGGGGGCGGTTCCACTGAAGCTTTCTTT. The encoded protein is CASSHAGGGSTEAFF.